Listed below are T cell receptor beta chains from one sample, sequenced in a study of T cells expressing NK-cell markers. TCRdb reanalyzed the 5' RACE reads, giving one entry per CDR3 protein sequence and no DNA. The sample table sets out roughly 160,000 distinct CDR3 sequences. Input material: blood T cells: a sorted CD56 or NKG2C T cell subset, CD4+ or CD8+ T cells, or bulk PBMC T cells (not recorded which). All receptors derive from a woman between 18 and 69 years old in good health. Both conserved end residues are part of each CDR3. Each record gives: J gene, V gene, CDR3 protein.

>TRBJ2-5|TRBV10-3
CAIRPAGAVETQYF
>TRBJ2-2|TRBV3-1
CASSRNELTVIGELFF
>TRBJ2-1|TRBV5-5
CASSLSDLNYNEQFF
>TRBJ1-4|TRBV7-6
CASSLGGREKLFF
>TRBJ1-2|TRBV28
CASSLATGNPNYGYTF
>TRBJ1-1|TRBV7-9
CASSPVGPSTEAFF
>TRBJ1-3|TRBV7-2
CASSRNTGSSGNTIYF
>TRBJ2-5|TRBV5-1
CASSAGPPPETQYF
>TRBJ2-7|TRBV20-1
CSAIRPAYEQYF
>TRBJ2-1|TRBV12-3/TRBV12-4
CASSLVASGVTNEQFF
>TRBJ2-1|TRBV2
CASSEEATSGREQFF
>TRBJ2-1|TRBV7-9
CASSLGRGAEYNEQFF
>TRBJ2-7|TRBV2
CASSDEGGSEQYF
>TRBJ2-3|TRBV7-2
CASSPALGGGTDTQYF
>TRBJ1-5|TRBV28
CAIQGDSNQPQHF
>TRBJ2-7|TRBV2
CASSASPGGGRSYEQYF
>TRBJ2-1|TRBV4-2
CASSPVVGLGANEQFF
>TRBJ1-4|TRBV4-1
CASSQDRTGTNEKLFF
>TRBJ1-5|TRBV18
CARSGPGGFTGESGRSNQPQHF
>TRBJ2-4|TRBV6-1
CASRSGTGYLAKNIQYF